This T cell receptor (beta chain) was retrieved from a study of beta chain features in type 1 diabetes. Of note for this clone: What it recognizes is unknown.

The study's findings and limits: Patients with Type 1 diabetes showed moderately but significantly shorter TCRB CDR3s in all four CD4+ subsets. The study notes PCR might favor shorter templates equally in patients and controls.

Per germline, CDR1 SGHNT and CDR2 YYREEE (reference sequence). V dropped 0 bases and J dropped 5; count of bases not matched to a gene: 9. CDR3 length equals 16 residues. Every participating donor gave one draw, a heparinised blood sample averaging roughly 100 mL. Expressed TCRB transcripts were sequenced because the entire RNA isolate underwent reverse transcription. Here immunoSEQ multiplex PCR was the method, and the copy in TCRdb shows in-frame clones only, minus some. The table lists roughly 150,000 clones, around 9% of them singletons. The receptor comes from a woman aged 25 to 39 with type 1 diabetes. Material for sequencing was central memory CD4+ T cells from blood. The chain recombines TRBV5-4 with TRBJ2-5; TRBD1 matches 8 bases. CDR3 nucleotide sequence: TGTGCCAGCAGCTTGGCGGGGGACAGGATGATGGAGACCCAGTACTTC. Protein sequence: CASSLAGDRMMETQYF.